Below, 27 T cell receptor beta chains from the same sample are listed, as sequenced in a study of blood T cell repertoires in COVID-19. Sequencing was performed with immunoSEQ multiplex PCR; in TCRdb, only in-frame clones are kept and a portion is missing. The sample yields roughly 300,000 clones, about 89% seen once. The sample was peripheral blood. These receptors were collected from a woman in her thirties or forties who had recovered from COVID-19.

The V and J genes are TRBV11-2 and TRBJ1-3, with TRBD1 as a possible D gene (5 bases). The ends were cut back, 4 bases at V and 3 bases at J, with 10 bases in the middle. This CDR3 is built from 14 residues. Germline V lookup: CDR1 SGHAT, CDR2 FQNNGV. The CDR3 sequence is CASSWATGGNTIYF. The CDR3 region has the DNA TGTGCCAGCAGCTGGGCTACAGGTGGAAACACCATATATTTT.

V usage is TRBV29-1 and J usage is TRBJ1-2; possible D gene TRBD1, 6 bases. Looked up from germline, CDR1 is SQVTM and CDR2 is ANQGSEA. The CDR3 length is 13 residues. Trimming left V 6 bases short and J 8 bases short, with 19 bases between. The CDR3 coding sequence is TGCAGCGTGCAAAGGGGGGGGAATGAGGGCTACACCTTC. Translated, it gives CSVQRGGNEGYTF.

The rearrangement links TRBV7-9 to TRBJ1-2; TRBD1 matches at 10 bases. V dropped 4 bases and J dropped 8; count of bases not matched to a gene: 4. CDR1 and CDR2 (germline): SEHNR, FQNEAQ (reference sequence). This CDR3 has 13 residues. The CDR3 region is CASSSDRGQGYTF. The CDR3 DNA sequence: TGTGCCAGCAGCTCCGACAGGGGGCAAGGCTACACCTTC.

For this clone: One junction end does not reproduce the germline sequence, and a read error may be involved. The chain couples TRBV7-6 to TRBJ1-2, with 9 bases lining up with TRBD1. The germline gives CDR1 SGHVS, CDR2 FNYEAQ. The CDR3 sequence is 10 residues long. For the CDR3, the DNA is TGTGCCAGCAGCTTTCCGGGACAGGGCTTC. This codes for CASSFPGQGF.

CDR3 sequence: CAWSGVGSGANVLTF. The CDR3 DNA is TGTGCCTGGAGCGGGGTCGGCTCTGGGGCCAACGTCCTGACTTTC. This chain joins TRBV30 and TRBJ2-6, with TRBD2 as a possible D gene (5 bases). Germline assignment: CDR1 GTSNPN and CDR2 SVGIG (reference sequence). Trimming shortened V by 3 bases and J by 0 bases, and 9 bases separated the two germline ends. The CDR3 runs to 15 residues.

The chain carries TRBV27 and TRBJ1-1; TRBD1 matches at 7 bases. The V gene's germline CDR1 is MNHEY and CDR2 SMNVEV (reference sequence). V was clipped by 4 bases and J by 5 bases; unmatched bases: 7. This CDR3 region has 14 residues. The CDR3 protein is CASSSLSTGTEAFF. The CDR3 DNA reads TGTGCCAGCAGTTCCCTCTCGACAGGGACTGAAGCTTTCTTT.

This clone was detected many times. The chain links TRBV5-4 to TRBJ2-7; TRBD1 aligns across 8 bases. Unmatched junction bases numbered 9, after V lost 2 bases and J lost 5 bases. This CDR3 is built from 15 residues. Per the germline V gene, CDR1 is SGHNT and CDR2 is YYREEE (reference sequence). The CDR3 loop reads CASSFDPQGANEQYF. The CDR3 nucleotides are TGTGCCAGCAGCTTTGATCCCCAGGGGGCCAACGAGCAGTACTTC.

V gene TRBV30 combines with J gene TRBJ1-1; no clear D. The CDR3 has 13 amino acids. CDR1 and CDR2 from the germline V gene are GTSNPN and SVGIG (reference sequence). The CDR3 reads CGAAFTSNTEAFF. The CDR3 DNA follows: TGTGGGGCAGCCTTTACATCGAACACTGAAGCTTTCTTT. The full variable domain, with the rest looked up from reference TRBV30 and TRBJ1-1, is SQTIHQWPATLVQPVGSPLSLECTVEGTSNPNLYWYRQAAGRGLQLLFYSVGIGQISSEVPQNLSASRPQDRQFILSSKKLLLSDSGFYLCGAAFTSNTEAFFGQGTRLTVV.

The gene calls are TRBV4-3 and TRBJ2-3; tentatively, D is TRBD2 (5 bases). Germline V CDR1 and CDR2: LGHNA, YSLEER. The germline V and J ends were trimmed by 0 bases and 4 bases, with 14 bases remaining between them. The CDR3 is 16 residues long. The CDR3 DNA follows: TGCGCCAGCAGCCAAGATCGAGGGTCGGGCCCAGATACGCAGTATTTT. Translation: CASSQDRGSGPDTQYF.

The chain recombines TRBV5-6 with TRBJ2-5, with 8 positions matching TRBD2. The germline CDR1 and CDR2 sequences are SGHDT and YYEEEE. V gave up 4 bases and J gave up 3 bases; unmatched junction bases: 8. The CDR3 sequence is 15 residues long. CDR3 bases: TGTGCCAGCAGCCTTGACCCCGGGGGGGAAGAGACCCAGTACTTC. This codes for CASSLDPGGEETQYF.

The chain recombines TRBV6-2 or TRBV6-3 with TRBJ2-2, with no clear D. Per the germline V gene, CDR1 is MNHEY and CDR2 is SVGEGT. Trimming shortened V by 0 bases and J by 4 bases, and 9 bases separated the two germline ends. This CDR3 is 15 amino acids long. DNA of the CDR3: TGTGCCAGCAGTTACTCGATGTACAGCACCGGGGAGCTGTTTTTT. Translating gives CASSYSMYSTGELFF.

This rearrangement joins TRBV9 to TRBJ2-3; 8 bases fit TRBD1. The CDR3 totals 14 residues. After removal of 3 bases from V and 5 bases from J, the junction contained 5 bases not matched to a gene. The germline V gene has CDR1 SGDLS and CDR2 YYNGEE. For the CDR3, the DNA is TGTGCCAGCAGCGCCAGGGGGCCGGAAGATACGCAGTATTTT. Protein product: CASSARGPEDTQYF.

The chain carries TRBV10-3 and TRBJ2-4; D may be TRBD1 (5 bases). Germline V gene data show CDR1 as ENHRY and CDR2 as SYGVKD. This CDR3 comprises 15 residues. V was shortened by 4 bases and J by 0 bases, with 10 bases between the two germline ends. The CDR3 coding sequence is TGTGCCATCAGTGGGCAGGGTCTAGCCAAAAACATTCAGTACTTC. Protein: CAISGQGLAKNIQYF.

The chain employs TRBV10-2 and TRBJ1-2; D unresolved. Germline CDR1 reads WSHSY; CDR2 reads SAAADI. The length of the CDR3 is 12 residues. V lost 1 base, J lost 5 bases, and 5 bases lay in between. The CDR3 is CASSELEYGYTF. The CDR3 region has the DNA TGCGCCAGCAGTGAGTTAGAGTATGGCTACACCTTC.

This chain uses TRBV5-4 with TRBJ2-7; D is unresolved. The CDR3 extends over 11 amino acids. Germline V CDR1 and CDR2: SGHNT, YYREEE (reference sequence). Trimming removed 0 bases at V and 6 bases at J, with 4 bases between. CDR3 DNA sequence: TGTGCCAGCAGCTTGGATAGCGAGCAGTACTTC. As protein: CASSLDSEQYF. The complete variable domain, with remaining parts taken from reference TRBV5-4 and TRBJ2-7, reads ETGVTQSPTHLIKTRGQQVTLRCSSQSGHNTVSWYQQALGQGPQFIFQYYREEENGRGNFPPRFSGLQFPNYSSELNVNALELDDSALYLCASSLDSEQYFGPGTRLTVT.

The chain recombines TRBV11-2 with TRBJ2-2; D perhaps matches TRBD1 (6 bases). In germline, CDR1 is SGHAT, CDR2 FQNNGV. With 6 bases removed from V and 1 base from J, the gap between germline ends came to 15 bases. This CDR3 contains 16 residues. The CDR3 here is CASSGVRGLNTGELFF. CDR3 bases: TGTGCCAGCAGTGGCGTCAGGGGCTTGAACACCGGGGAGCTGTTTTTT.

The chain combines TRBV5-3 with TRBJ2-1; D is possibly TRBD2 (6 bases). TRBV5-3 is treated as an ORF (open reading frame) with a function not yet certain. The CDR3 sequence is 14 residues long. Trimming left V 7 bases short and J 5 bases short, with 16 bases between. For the CDR3, the DNA is TGTGCCAGACGTACGGGGGACCGAGACAATGAGCAGTTCTTC. Translated, it gives CARRTGDRDNEQFF.

The rearrangement uses TRBV3-1 (or the pseudogene TRBV3-2) and TRBJ2-7; no reliable D call. V lost 4 bases and J 6 bases, leaving 13 bases between the germline ends. The CDR3 sequence is 13 residues long. Germline V CDR1 and CDR2: LGHDT, YNNKEL (reference sequence). CDR3 in amino acids: CASSLQTSFEQYF. The CDR3 nucleotides read TGTGCCAGCAGCCTCCAAACGAGTTTCGAGCAGTACTTC.

The rearrangement joins TRBV7-9 to TRBJ2-2, with D possibly matching TRBD1 (6 bases). Trimming stripped 6 bases from V and 6 bases from J, with 17 bases between. This CDR3 region has 15 residues. The germline gives CDR1 SEHNR, CDR2 FQNEAQ (reference sequence). CDR3 protein: CASSPGARTAGELFF. The CDR3 coding sequence is TGTGCCAGCAGTCCAGGGGCGAGAACGGCCGGGGAGCTGTTTTTT.

The V and J genes are TRBV7-9 and TRBJ2-3, with TRBD1 matching 8 bases. Trimming at V came to 11 bases and at J to 3 bases, leaving 10 bases not matched to a gene. The V gene's germline CDR1 is SEHNR and CDR2 FQNEAQ (reference sequence). The CDR3 has 14 residues. CDR3 nucleotides: TGTGCCGGCTCCGGGACAGGATTTACAGATACGCAGTATTTT. Translating it yields CAGSGTGFTDTQYF.

The chain employs TRBV6-5 and TRBJ2-3, with 8 nucleotides matching TRBD1. After removal of 4 bases from V and 2 bases from J, the junction contained 8 bases not matched to a gene. CDR3 length: 16 residues. Germline V CDR1 and CDR2: MNHEY, SVGAGI. For the CDR3, the DNA is TGTGCCAGCAGTTCCCTTACAGGGGGTCCCACAGATACGCAGTATTTT. It codes for CASSSLTGGPTDTQYF.

The genes are TRBV27 and TRBJ1-1; no clear D gene. V lost 3 bases and J 4 bases, leaving 12 bases between the germline ends. The CDR3 consists of 14 residues. Germline CDR1 MNHEY, CDR2 SMNVEV (reference sequence). CDR3 in amino acids: CASSFRPRGTEAFF. The CDR3 DNA reads as TGTGCCAGCAGTTTCAGGCCCCGTGGCACTGAAGCTTTCTTT.

V gene TRBV7-2 combines with J gene TRBJ2-7, with 7 nucleotides matching TRBD1. Trimming at V came to 6 bases and at J to 1 base, leaving 9 bases not matched to a gene. This CDR3 is built from 15 residues. Germline CDR1 and CDR2: SGHTA and FQGNSA. This CDR3 is CASRNRDSNSYEQYF. In DNA form, the CDR3 reads TGTGCCAGCAGGAACCGGGACAGCAATTCCTACGAGCAGTACTTC.

The sample holds a few counts of this clone. The V and J genes are TRBV4-3 and TRBJ1-2; 9 bases line up with TRBD1. The CDR3 is 16 residues long. Per the germline V gene, CDR1 is LGHNA and CDR2 is YSLEER. V lost 4 bases and J lost 2; bases outside the gene matches: 8. The CDR3 DNA is TGCGCCAGCAGCCGATCTCCCGGGACAGGGAACTATGGCTACACCTTC. Its translation: CASSRSPGTGNYGYTF.

The chain links TRBV12-3 or TRBV12-4 to TRBJ1-2; possibly TRBD1 for D (5 bases). V was pared by 8 bases and J by 9 bases, with 16 bases between. CDR3 length: 12 residues. In DNA form, the CDR3 reads TGTGCCAGCCTAAAAGGGGCCAGGAGCTACACCTTC. Encoded protein: CASLKGARSYTF.

The V call is TRBV10-3, the J call TRBJ1-1; 9 bases fit TRBD1. Germline CDR1 reads ENHRY; CDR2 reads SYGVKD. The CDR3 is 13 residues long. The V segment lost 8 bases and the J segment 3 bases; nucleotides outside the gene matches: 4. The CDR3 spells CAIARDRDTEAFF. DNA for the CDR3: TGTGCCATCGCCCGGGACAGGGACACTGAAGCTTTCTTT.

The CDR3 DNA sequence: TGTGCCAGCAGTTACAACACCGTGACAGGGACTTATGGCTACACCTTC. It yields the protein CASSYNTVTGTYGYTF. This chain uses TRBV6-2 or TRBV6-3 with TRBJ1-2; 7 bases agree with TRBD1. The CDR3 loop spans 16 amino acids. V was clipped by 2 bases and J by 5 bases; unmatched bases: 11. CDR1 is MNHEY, CDR2 SVGEGT, per germline.